This T cell receptor beta chain is drawn from a study of blood T cell repertoires in COVID-19. Study context: In each case, the material was cDNA or gDNA derived from T cells, B-cell-depleted T cells, or PBMCs.

Original processing methods: The assay estimated nucleated cells by amplifying reference gene primers. Measured with immunoSEQ multiplex PCR; TCRdb has only the in-frame clones, and not every one. That table supplies the V and J calls and clone size; D and trimming were determined from the DNA. The table records about 250,000 clones, around 89% of them present only once. Seattle researchers signed up patients amid active infection and tracked them longitudinally. The CDR3 sequence is 18 residues long. Germline V CDR1 and CDR2: ENHRY, SYGVKD. Trimming took 5 bases from V and 0 from J; bases not matched to a gene: 7.

The receptor was isolated from a woman aged 25 to 39 with COVID-19, enrolled during active disease. What was sequenced was peripheral blood. The chain has TRBV10-3 and TRBJ2-1; 13 bases match TRBD2. The CDR3 here is CAISRGLAGTSSYNEQFF. The CDR3 nucleotides read TGTGCCATCAGTCGGGGACTAGCGGGAACTAGCTCCTACAATGAGCAGTTCTTC.